Following are 32 T cell receptor beta chains from one sample sequenced in a study of blood T cell repertoires in COVID-19. Profiled with immunoSEQ multiplex PCR; TCRdb holds only in-frame clones, not every one. The sample lists under 150,000 clones; about four fifths were seen once. Sequenced sample: peripheral blood. These receptors all come from a man in his forties with active or convalescent COVID-19.

The chain couples TRBV7-8 to TRBJ1-2; no clear D. This CDR3 comprises 12 residues. Trimming left V 1 base short and J 12 bases short, with 12 bases between. Germline CDR1 SGHVS, CDR2 FQNEAQ. The CDR3 here is CASSLEHLPHTF. The CDR3, as DNA: TGTGCCAGCAGCTTAGAACACCTCCCCCACACCTTC.

The chain employs TRBV5-6 and TRBJ2-7; 7 positions match TRBD1. Trimming at V came to 0 bases and at J to 3 bases, leaving 3 bases not matched to a gene. In germline, CDR1 is SGHDT, CDR2 YYEEEE. The CDR3 totals 14 residues. CDR3 residues: CASSLEQGRYEQYF. The CDR3 nucleotides read TGTGCCAGCAGCTTGGAACAGGGGCGCTACGAGCAGTACTTC.

The chain carries TRBV2 and TRBJ1-1; 8 nucleotides match TRBD1. V was clipped by 6 bases and J by 0 bases; unmatched bases: 6. There are 15 residues in the CDR3. Looked up from germline, CDR1 is SNHLY and CDR2 is FYNNEI. CDR3: CASSGQGLMNTEAFF. The CDR3 nucleotides read TGTGCCAGCAGCGGACAGGGCCTCATGAACACTGAAGCTTTCTTT.

This sequence joins TRBV4-2 and TRBJ2-7, with 15 bases lining up with TRBD2. V shed 10 bases, J shed 2 bases, and the junction held 12 bases outside the gene matches. Germline values: CDR1 LGHNA, CDR2 YNFKEQ. The CDR3 has 17 amino acids. CDR3 amino acids: CATGIGTSGGQPYEQYF. CDR3 nucleotide sequence: TGTGCCACCGGGATCGGGACTAGCGGGGGGCAACCCTACGAGCAGTACTTC.

The chain combines TRBV11-3 with TRBJ1-3; no clear D. The CDR3 loop spans 13 amino acids. V was cut by 5 bases and J by 2 bases, with 7 bases left in between. Germline V gene data show CDR1 as SGHNT and CDR2 as YENEEA. The CDR3 protein is CASSLNAGNTIYF. CDR3 nucleotides: TGTGCCAGCAGCCTTAATGCTGGAAACACCATATATTTT.

V gene TRBV19 combines with J gene TRBJ2-1, with 8 bases aligning to TRBD1. J lost 6 bases, V lost 4 bases, and 2 bases had no gene match. Germline V gene data show CDR1 as LNHDA and CDR2 as SQIVND (reference sequence). The CDR3 is made up of 13 amino acids. In nucleotides, the CDR3 is TGTGCCAGTAGTAACAGGGGGTCCAATGAGCAGTTCTTC. Protein product: CASSNRGSNEQFF.

In this sample, this clone turned up once. The rearrangement joins TRBV27 to TRBJ1-1, with TRBD1 matching 12 bases. This CDR3 has 16 amino acids. The V and J ends lost 2 bases and 10 bases, in that order; junction bases with no gene match: 11. CDR1 MNHEY and CDR2 SMNVEV come from the germline V gene (reference sequence). The CDR3 DNA is TGTGCCAGCAGTTTAAGTGGGGGACAGGGGGCGGTCGGAGCTTTCTTT. Its translation: CASSLSGGQGAVGAFF.

The V gene is TRBV3-1 (or the pseudogene TRBV3-2), the J gene TRBJ2-3, with TRBD2 identical over 7 bases. Trimming at V came to 2 bases and at J to 1 base, leaving 3 bases not matched to a gene. Germline CDR1 and CDR2: LGHDT and YNNKEL (reference sequence). The CDR3 spans 15 residues. The CDR3 here is CASSQNRGGTDTQYF. The CDR3 nucleotides read TGTGCCAGCAGCCAAAATCGGGGGGGCACAGATACGCAGTATTTT.

This chain links TRBV4-1 with TRBJ1-5; TRBD1 is a possible D gene (6 bases). V was pared by 0 bases and J by 1 base, with 10 bases between. The V gene's germline CDR1 is MGHRA and CDR2 YSYEKL. The CDR3 totals 16 residues. CDR3 sequence: CASSQETGWSNQPQHF. CDR3 coding DNA: TGCGCCAGCAGCCAAGAGACAGGTTGGAGCAATCAGCCCCAGCATTTT.

A few counts support this clone. V is TRBV18 and J is TRBJ1-6, with 9 positions matching TRBD1. This CDR3 region has 15 residues. With V trimmed by 4 bases and J by 11 bases, 9 bases remained unmatched. Looked up from germline, CDR1 is KGHSH and CDR2 is LQKENI. The CDR3 region is CASSRTDRGETPLHF. CDR3 in DNA: TGTGCCAGCTCACGTACTGACAGGGGGGAGACACCCCTCCACTTT.

The chain has TRBV3-1 (or the pseudogene TRBV3-2) and TRBJ1-6, with D perhaps matching TRBD1 (5 bases). The germline V gene has CDR1 LGHDT and CDR2 YNNKEL (reference sequence). The CDR3 spans 14 residues. V was pared by 4 bases and J by 7 bases, with 11 bases between. CDR3 region: CASSPQGDNSPLHF. The DNA for the CDR3 is TGTGCCAGCAGCCCGCAGGGTGACAATTCACCCCTCCACTTT.

The chain recombines TRBV6-6 with TRBJ1-5; D is ambiguous. Germline V lookup: CDR1 MNHNY, CDR2 SVGAGI (reference sequence). CDR3 length equals 12 residues. The V and J ends lost 7 bases and 2 bases respectively, with 6 bases between them. The CDR3 spells CASTGGNQPQHF. CDR3 DNA sequence: TGTGCCAGCACGGGAGGCAATCAGCCCCAGCATTTT.

This rearrangement joins TRBV6-5 to TRBJ1-5; TRBD1 matches 9 bases. Germline V gene lookup returns CDR1 MNHEY and CDR2 SVGAGI. With 6 bases clipped from V and 2 bases from J, the junction kept 5 bases outside the gene matches. The CDR3 is 15 amino acids. The CDR3 loop reads CASRGTGYGNQPQHF. The CDR3 region has the DNA TGTGCCAGCAGGGGGACAGGGTACGGCAATCAGCCCCAGCATTTT.

The chain has TRBV4-2 and TRBJ2-3; D gene uncertain. V lost 0 bases to trimming and J lost 0 bases, with 10 bases between them. The CDR3 runs to 16 residues. The germline gives CDR1 LGHNA, CDR2 YNFKEQ. The CDR3 region has the DNA TGTGCCAGCAGCCAAGATTTTGGTGCGAGCACAGATACGCAGTATTTT. It translates to CASSQDFGASTDTQYF.

There are many counts of this clone. This sequence joins TRBV25-1 and TRBJ1-3, with D tentatively TRBD1 (6 bases). The germline V gene has CDR1 MGHDK and CDR2 SYGVNS. This CDR3 has 15 residues. Trimming removed 0 bases from V and 4 bases from J, with 10 bases in between. CDR3 coding DNA: TGTGCCAGCAGTGAATATGTGGGACAAGGAAACACCATATATTTT. Its translation is CASSEYVGQGNTIYF.

CDR3: CAWSPGLAGDTQYF. CDR3 DNA: TGTGCCTGGAGCCCGGGACTAGCGGGGGATACGCAGTATTTT. The rearrangement joins TRBV30 to TRBJ2-3, with TRBD2 matching 13 bases. CDR3 length: 14 amino acids. Germline assignment: CDR1 GTSNPN and CDR2 SVGIG (reference sequence). Unmatched junction bases numbered 3, after V lost 3 bases and J lost 6 bases.

The V gene is TRBV7-3, the J gene TRBJ1-3; no definite D call. Germline V gene lookup returns CDR1 SGHTA and CDR2 FQGTGA. Trimming removed 3 bases at V and 7 bases at J, with 19 bases between. This CDR3 spans 16 amino acids. The CDR3 bases are TGTGCCAGCAGCTTCAGAAGGGAGCCTCCCCCCAACACCATATATTTT. Its translation: CASSFRREPPPNTIYF.

The CDR3 nucleotides are TGTGCCAGCAGCTATCGACAGAACACAGATACGCAGTATTTT. This codes for CASSYRQNTDTQYF. The chain couples TRBV7-2 to TRBJ2-3; tentative D call: TRBD1 (5 bases). The ends were cut back, 4 bases at V and 2 bases at J, with 10 bases in the middle. Looked up from germline, CDR1 is SGHTA and CDR2 is FQGNSA. This CDR3 spans 14 amino acids. Using reference TRBV7-2 and TRBJ2-3 for the parts outside the CDR3, the full variable domain is GAGVSQSPSNKVTEKGKDVELRCDPISGHTALYWYRQSLGQGLEFLIYFQGNSAPDKSGLPSDRFSAERTGGSVSTLTIQRTQQEDSAVYLCASSYRQNTDTQYFGPGTRLTVL.

V and J are TRBV19 and TRBJ2-2; D is unresolved. Germline V gene data show CDR1 as LNHDA and CDR2 as SQIVND (reference sequence). The CDR3 consists of 13 residues. V was shortened by 9 bases and J by 6 bases, with 14 bases between the two germline ends. CDR3 sequence reads: CASSSVPAGELFF. The CDR3, as DNA: TGTGCCAGCTCCTCGGTTCCGGCCGGGGAGCTGTTTTTT.

V usage is TRBV5-1 and J usage is TRBJ2-1, with TRBD1 as a possible D gene (6 bases). Per germline, CDR1 SGHRS and CDR2 YFSETQ. The length of the CDR3 is 14 residues. V dropped 0 bases and J dropped 4 bases, with 8 bases sitting between them. The CDR3 region has the DNA TGCGCCAGCAGCTTGGGCAGGGGATACAATGAGCAGTTCTTC. Its translation: CASSLGRGYNEQFF.

The rearrangement joins TRBV3-1 (or the pseudogene TRBV3-2) to TRBJ2-7, with 8 bases identical to TRBD2. Trimming removed 0 bases from V and 2 bases from J; junction bases left unmatched: 3. This CDR3 is 15 amino acids long. From germline, CDR1 is LGHDT and CDR2 YNNKEL (reference sequence). CDR3 amino acids: CASSQEAGAPYEQYF. In nucleotides, the CDR3 is TGTGCCAGCAGCCAAGAAGCGGGGGCCCCCTACGAGCAGTACTTC.

As to this clone: The sample contains more than one DNA sequence encoding this CDR3. The gene calls are TRBV6-5 and TRBJ2-5; TRBD1 matches at 9 bases. CDR1 is MNHEY and CDR2 is SVGAGI in the germline V gene. V shed 0 bases and J 2 bases; nucleotides not matched to a gene: 4. The CDR3 has 16 amino acids. The CDR3 is CASSYSTGGGQETQYF. The CDR3 DNA reads as TGTGCCAGCAGTTACTCGACAGGGGGAGGGCAAGAGACCCAGTACTTC.

The chain employs TRBV20-1 and TRBJ1-5; D is possibly TRBD1 (5 bases). CDR1 is DFQATT, CDR2 SNEGSKA, per germline (reference sequence). Trimming pared 3 bases from V and 4 bases from J, leaving 10 bases between. CDR3 size: 13 residues. The CDR3 loop is CSASQGVNQPQHF. DNA of the CDR3: TGCAGTGCTAGTCAGGGTGTAAATCAGCCCCAGCATTTT.

The CDR3 nucleotides read TGTGCCAGTAGTATACTACTAGCGGGAAGCACAGATACGCAGTATTTT. Its protein product is CASSILLAGSTDTQYF. This chain joins TRBV19 and TRBJ2-3; TRBD2 aligns across 10 bases. CDR1 is LNHDA and CDR2 is SQIVND in the germline V gene (reference sequence). J gave up 0 bases and V 2 bases, and 2 bases lay outside the gene matches. The CDR3 is made up of 16 amino acids.

This chain uses TRBV6-6 with TRBJ1-4; 9 bases line up with TRBD1. The CDR3 has 19 amino acids. The trim removed 6 bases at V and 0 bases at J, leaving 14 bases unmatched. CDR1 MNHNY and CDR2 SVGAGI come from the germline V gene (reference sequence). CDR3 region: CASSRQTGTGLATNEKLFF. The DNA for the CDR3 is TGTGCCAGCAGCCGACAAACCGGGACAGGGCTTGCAACTAATGAAAAACTGTTTTTT.

The CDR3 DNA is TGCGCCAGCAGCTTGGCCCCCACGGACGGAGGGTCCTACGAGCAGTACTTC. Translated, it gives CASSLAPTDGGSYEQYF. The chain combines TRBV5-1 with TRBJ2-7; D perhaps matches TRBD2 (6 bases). The CDR3 totals 17 residues. Germline V gene data show CDR1 as SGHRS and CDR2 as YFSETQ. Trimming left V 0 bases short and J 1 base short, with 17 bases between.

The chain carries TRBV3-1 (or the pseudogene TRBV3-2) and TRBJ2-7, with 12 bases matching TRBD2. Germline V lookup: CDR1 LGHDT, CDR2 YNNKEL (reference sequence). Trimming took 5 bases from V and 7 from J; bases not matched to a gene: 3. The CDR3 extends over 13 amino acids. CDR3 residues: CASSYGLAGEQYF. The CDR3 DNA is TGTGCCAGCAGCTACGGACTAGCGGGGGAGCAGTACTTC.

The V and J genes are TRBV3-1 (or the pseudogene TRBV3-2) and TRBJ2-5, with D tentatively TRBD2 (6 bases). Germline CDR1 reads LGHDT; CDR2 reads YNNKEL (reference sequence). The CDR3 sequence is 16 residues long. The V end lost 1 base, the J end lost 10 bases, and 22 bases lay between the germline ends. The CDR3 loop is CASSQGRRGRRSVQYF. The CDR3 nucleotides read TGTGCCAGCAGCCAAGGTCGGAGGGGTCGAAGGAGTGTCCAGTACTTC.

The chain links TRBV6-1 to TRBJ1-2; D call uncertain. The V end lost 0 bases, the J end lost 0 bases, and 11 bases lay between the germline ends. In germline, CDR1 is MNHNS, CDR2 SASEGT. The length of the CDR3 is 16 residues. The CDR3 protein is CASSEAGAVANYGYTF. In DNA, the CDR3 is TGTGCCAGCAGTGAAGCCGGTGCCGTAGCTAACTATGGCTACACCTTC.

This clone was seen more than once but under ten times. J is TRBJ2-3 and V is TRBV7-9; 7 bases map to TRBD1. This CDR3 is 15 amino acids long. The V and J ends lost 0 bases and 1 base, in that order; junction bases with no gene match: 1. Per germline, CDR1 SEHNR and CDR2 FQNEAQ (reference sequence). The CDR3 reads CASSLATGRTDTQYF. The DNA of the CDR3 is TGTGCCAGCAGCTTAGCGACAGGGCGCACAGATACGCAGTATTTT.

This chain connects TRBV9 to TRBJ2-3, with D tentatively TRBD2 (6 bases). The CDR3 runs to 12 residues. Germline lookup yields CDR1 SGDLS and CDR2 YYNGEE. V dropped 3 bases and J dropped 7 bases, with 9 bases sitting between them. CDR3 in DNA: TGTGCCAGCAGCGGCGGGGTGAATACGCAGTATTTT. Protein: CASSGGVNTQYF.

This clone is a singleton in its sample. The chain combines TRBV24-1 with TRBJ2-1; possibly TRBD1 for D (5 bases). The V gene's germline CDR1 is KGHDR and CDR2 SFDVKD. V was shortened by 2 bases and J by 5 bases, with 9 bases between the two germline ends. The CDR3 is 14 amino acids. CDR3 sequence: CATSDSVGHNEQFF. CDR3 sequence (DNA): TGTGCCACCAGTGATTCCGTGGGGCACAATGAGCAGTTCTTC.